One sample yielded the 21 T cell receptor beta chains listed below, sequenced in a study of T cells in Graves' hyperthyroidism and ophthalmopathy. The CDR3 regions of TCR beta were amplified from RNA transcripts. An initial round of RT-PCR targeting the TCR CDR3 relied on the HTBI primer set. One entry per CDR3 protein, called by TCRdb with MiXCR from the multiplex PCR reads. The repertoire consists of about 260,000 distinct CDR3 sequences, with about 20% occurring once and the leading ten covering approximately 60%. Sequencing was performed on blood. All receptors derive from a man aged 30 to 39 with Graves' ophthalmopathy.

This clonotype was seen only a few times. The junction shows a germline mismatch at one end, possibly a read error. The chain has TRBV7-9 and TRBJ2-2, with D unresolved. This CDR3 region has 13 residues. Germline CDR1 is SEHNR and CDR2 is FQNEAQ (reference sequence). The CDR3 DNA is TGCGCCAGCAGACAAACGAACACCGGGGAGCTGTTTTTT. It yields the protein CASRQTNTGELFF.

This clonotype was observed many times. This chain links TRBV30 with TRBJ2-2; 9 bases match TRBD2. This CDR3 is 14 amino acids long. CDR1 and CDR2 (germline): GTSNPN, SVGIG (reference sequence). The V and J ends lost 3 bases and 5 bases, in that order; junction bases with no gene match: 4. This CDR3 reads CAWRSAGGTGELFF. In DNA, the CDR3 is TGTGCCTGGAGGTCGGCGGGAGGGACCGGGGAGCTGTTTTTT. The full variable domain, its missing parts supplied by reference TRBV30 and TRBJ2-2, is SQTIHQWPATLVQPVGSPLSLECTVEGTSNPNLYWYRQAAGRGLQLLFYSVGIGQISSEVPQNLSASRPQDRQFILSSKKLLLSDSGFYLCAWRSAGGTGELFFGEGSRLTVL.

This chain connects TRBV6-1 to TRBJ2-1; TRBD2 aligns across 8 bases. With V trimmed by 8 bases and J by 9 bases, 12 bases remained unmatched. Germline CDR1 and CDR2: MNHNS and SASEGT. This CDR3 is built from 14 residues. In DNA, the CDR3 is TGTGCCAGCTTGGAGAGCGGGAGAGGTGCTGAGCAGTTCTTC. This sequence encodes CASLESGRGAEQFF.

This clonotype has more than one count but fewer than ten. The CDR3 region is CASSLPVPLKNSNQPQHF. DNA for the CDR3: TGTGCCAGCAGTTTACCGGTCCCCCTAAAAAATAGCAATCAGCCCCAGCATTTT. The chain joins TRBV6-1 to TRBJ1-5; D call uncertain. CDR3 length: 18 residues. The V gene's germline CDR1 is MNHNS and CDR2 SASEGT. V was clipped by 5 bases and J by 0 bases, with 20 bases between them.

This chain connects TRBV20-1 to TRBJ2-1; 7 bases map to TRBD2. Germline V gives CDR1 DFQATT, CDR2 SNEGSKA (reference sequence). Unmatched junction bases numbered 11, after V lost 5 bases and J lost 4 bases. CDR3 length: 15 amino acids. The CDR3 sequence: CSADPGLKNYNEQFF. The CDR3 DNA reads TGCAGTGCTGATCCGGGACTAAAGAATTACAATGAGCAGTTCTTC.

This clonotype occurred a few times. The V gene is TRBV7-3, the J gene TRBJ2-7; D may correspond to TRBD1 or TRBD2 (5 bases each). The V and J ends lost 5 bases and 0 bases respectively, with 20 bases between them. CDR3 length: 17 residues. Per germline, CDR1 SGHTA and CDR2 FQGTGA. In nucleotides, the CDR3 is TGTGCCAGCAGCCCCTCGGGACGCCCAATTTGCTCCTACGAGCAGTACTTC. It translates to CASSPSGRPICSYEQYF.

This clonotype was detected ten times or more. This chain links TRBV7-2 with TRBJ1-3, with D uncertain. The V gene lost 4 bases and the J gene lost 4 bases, with 5 bases spanning the gap. CDR3 size: 12 residues. Germline V gene sequence: CDR1 SGHTA, CDR2 FQGNSA. DNA for the CDR3: TGTGCCAGCAGCTACTACGGAAACACCATATATTTT. Amino acids: CASSYYGNTIYF.

Only a few counts were recorded for this clonotype. The chain joins TRBV2 to TRBJ2-4; a possible D gene is TRBD2 (5 bases). Trimming took off 8 bases at V and 1 base at J, with 6 bases between the two ends. This CDR3 has 12 residues. CDR1 SNHLY and CDR2 FYNNEI come from the germline V gene. The CDR3 spells CASEGAKNIQYF. Here the CDR3 DNA reads TGTGCCAGCGAGGGTGCCAAAAACATTCAGTACTTC.

This chain links TRBV19 with TRBJ1-1; unclear D gene. This CDR3 is built from 13 residues. Trimming left V 4 bases short and J 0 bases short, with 6 bases between. The germline CDR1 and CDR2 sequences are LNHDA and SQIVND (reference sequence). In DNA form, the CDR3 reads TGTGCCAGTAGTAATTGGATGAACACTGAAGCTTTCTTT. This sequence encodes CASSNWMNTEAFF.

Only a few counts were recorded for this clonotype. V gene TRBV13 combines with J gene TRBJ2-7, with a tentative D call TRBD1 (6 bases). Germline-derived CDR1 and CDR2 are PRHDT and FYEKMQ (reference sequence). The V and J ends lost 7 bases and 2 bases respectively, with 15 bases between them. The CDR3 is 14 amino acids. CDR3 loop: CASTLQGTTYEQYF. The DNA of the CDR3 is TGTGCCAGCACCCTCCAGGGGACAACCTACGAGCAGTACTTC.

The chain joins TRBV27 to TRBJ2-3; D is unclear. Trimming took off 8 bases at V and 0 bases at J, with 6 bases between the two ends. This CDR3 spans 12 amino acids. CDR1 and CDR2 (germline): MNHEY, SMNVEV (reference sequence). In DNA, the CDR3 is TGTGCCAGCCGCGCTAGCACAGATACGCAGTATTTT. Protein: CASRASTDTQYF.

As concerns this clonotype: It may be a read error: a sequence one base away is much more abundant. The chain joins TRBV11-1 to TRBJ2-3, with a weak D call TRBD1 (8 bases). Between the trimmed V and J ends, which lost 7 bases and 2 bases, there was a span of 16 bases. Germline V gene lookup returns CDR1 SGHAT and CDR2 FQDESV (reference sequence). This CDR3 spans 15 amino acids. CDR3: CASTRTGTNTDTQYF. The CDR3 nucleotides read TGTGCCAGCACCCGGACAGGGACTAACACAGATACGCAGTATTTT.

This chain connects TRBV9 to TRBJ1-1; TRBD1 matches at 8 bases. Germline CDR1 is SGDLS and CDR2 is YYNGEE. Unmatched junction bases numbered 10, after V lost 4 bases and J lost 5 bases. This CDR3 has 15 amino acids. The CDR3 is CASSKTGGRATEAFF. In DNA, the CDR3 is TGTGCCAGCAGCAAAACAGGGGGACGGGCTACTGAAGCTTTCTTT.

The V call is TRBV18, the J call TRBJ2-1; TRBD2 matches 10 bases. Trimming took 1 base from V and 9 from J; bases not matched to a gene: 9. The CDR3 contains 16 residues. CDR1 is KGHSH and CDR2 is LQKENI in the germline V gene. The chain's CDR3 is CASSPRAGGPYGEQFF. The CDR3 bases are TGTGCCAGCTCACCACGAGCGGGAGGGCCATACGGTGAGCAGTTCTTC. Based on the CDR3 plus reference TRBV18 and TRBJ2-1, the full variable domain is NAGVMQNPRHLVRRRGQEARLRCSPMKGHSHVYWYRQLPEEGLKFMVYLQKENIIDESGMPKERFSAEFPKEGPSILRIQQVVRGDSAAYFCASSPRAGGPYGEQFFGPGTRLTVL.

A few counts support this clonotype. This chain joins TRBV2 and TRBJ2-6; the D gene is possibly TRBD2 (6 bases). V lost 7 bases, J lost 1 base, and 17 bases lay in between. Germline V lookup: CDR1 SNHLY, CDR2 FYNNEI. This CDR3 comprises 17 residues. In DNA form, the CDR3 reads TGTGCCAGCACCCGGGGCGGGGTTGCGTCTGGGGCCAACGTCCTGACTTTC. It translates to CASTRGGVASGANVLTF.

The rearrangement uses TRBV4-2 and TRBJ1-2; a possible D gene is TRBD1 (5 bases). The CDR3 has 19 amino acids. Trimming took 0 bases from V and 1 from J, leaving 21 bases between them. CDR1 and CDR2 from the germline V gene are LGHNA and YNFKEQ. The CDR3 sequence is CASSQDPLGGESFNYGYTF. DNA for the CDR3: TGTGCCAGCAGCCAAGATCCCTTGGGGGGGGAATCTTTTAACTATGGCTACACCTTC.

This clonotype was counted at least ten times. CDR3 loop: CASSLGGESTEAFF. The CDR3 region has the DNA TGTGCCAGCAGTCTTGGGGGTGAGAGCACTGAAGCTTTCTTT. The rearrangement links TRBV28 to TRBJ1-1; D might be TRBD1 (5 bases). V lost 5 bases to trimming and J lost 4 bases, with 14 bases between them. CDR1 MDHEN and CDR2 SYDVKM come from the germline V gene. The CDR3 sequence is 14 residues long.

This clonotype has a single count. The chain uses TRBV14 and TRBJ2-7; D possibly matches TRBD1 or TRBD2 (5 bases each). V was pared by 4 bases and J by 0 bases, with 13 bases between. This CDR3 contains 15 residues. The germline gives CDR1 SGHDN, CDR2 FVKESK. DNA for the CDR3: TGTGCCAGCAGCCCCGGGACCCTCGGCTCCTACGAGCAGTACTTC. It is translated as CASSPGTLGSYEQYF. The whole variable domain, filled in from reference TRBV14 and TRBJ2-7, reads EAGVTQFPSHSVIEKGQTVTLRCDPISGHDNLYWYRRVMGKEIKFLLHFVKESKQDESGMPNNRFLAERTGGTYSTLKVQPAELEDSGVYFCASSPGTLGSYEQYFGPGTRLTVT.

The rearrangement uses TRBV5-1 and TRBJ2-1; 10 bases map to TRBD2. CDR1 is SGHRS, CDR2 YFSETQ, per germline. The ends lost 0 bases at V and 8 bases at J; junction bases unmatched: 8. CDR3 length: 16 amino acids. The CDR3, as DNA: TGCGCCAGCAGCTTGGGTGTTAGCGGGAGGAAGGATGAGCAGTTCTTC. It yields the protein CASSLGVSGRKDEQFF.

The chain combines TRBV5-1 with TRBJ1-5, with D possibly being TRBD1 (6 bases). The V and J ends lost 5 bases and 5 bases respectively, with 17 bases between them. Germline V CDR1 and CDR2: SGHRS, YFSETQ. The CDR3 is 15 residues long. The DNA for the CDR3 is TGCGCCAGCAGAATTGGAGGGGGGGGACATCAGCCCCAGCATTTT. Protein: CASRIGGGGHQPQHF.

The genes are TRBV5-1 and TRBJ2-3; 11 bases map to TRBD1. Trimming cost V 4 bases and J 6 bases; bases outside gene matches: 7. CDR3 length: 15 residues. Germline V gene lookup returns CDR1 SGHRS and CDR2 YFSETQ. Written as DNA, the CDR3 is TGCGCCAGCAGCAGCGGACAGGGGGCGCGGGATACGCAGTATTTT. It yields the protein CASSSGQGARDTQYF. The entire variable domain, with the rest obtained from reference TRBV5-1 and TRBJ2-3, is as follows: KAGVTQTPRYLIKTRGQQVTLSCSPISGHRSVSWYQQTPGQGLQFLFEYFSETQRNKGNFPGRFSGRQFSNSRSEMNVSTLELGDSALYLCASSSGQGARDTQYFGPGTRLTVL.